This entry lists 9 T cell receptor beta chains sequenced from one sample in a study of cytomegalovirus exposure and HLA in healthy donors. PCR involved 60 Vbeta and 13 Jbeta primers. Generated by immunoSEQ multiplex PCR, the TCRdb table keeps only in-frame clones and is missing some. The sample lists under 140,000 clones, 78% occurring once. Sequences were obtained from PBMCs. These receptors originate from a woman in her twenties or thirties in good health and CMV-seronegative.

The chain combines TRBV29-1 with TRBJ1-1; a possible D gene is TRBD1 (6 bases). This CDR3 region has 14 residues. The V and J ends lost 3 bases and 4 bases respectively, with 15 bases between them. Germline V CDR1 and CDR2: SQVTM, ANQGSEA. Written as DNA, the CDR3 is TGCAGCGTTGACCTAGGGGGGGGCGGCACTGAAGCTTTCTTT. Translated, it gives CSVDLGGGGTEAFF.

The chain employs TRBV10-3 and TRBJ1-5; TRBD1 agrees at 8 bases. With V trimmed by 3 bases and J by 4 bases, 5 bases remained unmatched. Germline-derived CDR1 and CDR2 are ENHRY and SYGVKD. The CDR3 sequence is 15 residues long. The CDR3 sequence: CAISEDRGINQPQHF. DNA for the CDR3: TGTGCCATCAGTGAAGACAGGGGTATTAATCAGCCCCAGCATTTT.

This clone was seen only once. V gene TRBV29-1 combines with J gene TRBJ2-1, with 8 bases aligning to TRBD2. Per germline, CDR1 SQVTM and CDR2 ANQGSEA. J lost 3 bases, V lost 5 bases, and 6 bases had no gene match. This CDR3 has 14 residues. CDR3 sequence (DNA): TGCAGCGTTATAGCGGGATCGGGCTACAATGAGCAGTTCTTC. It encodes CSVIAGSGYNEQFF.

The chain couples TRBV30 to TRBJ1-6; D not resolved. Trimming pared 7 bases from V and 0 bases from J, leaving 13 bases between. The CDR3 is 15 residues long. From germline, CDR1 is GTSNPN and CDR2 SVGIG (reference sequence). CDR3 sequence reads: CAFSEVSSYNSPLHF. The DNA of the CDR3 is TGTGCCTTTTCAGAGGTTAGCTCCTATAATTCACCCCTCCACTTT.

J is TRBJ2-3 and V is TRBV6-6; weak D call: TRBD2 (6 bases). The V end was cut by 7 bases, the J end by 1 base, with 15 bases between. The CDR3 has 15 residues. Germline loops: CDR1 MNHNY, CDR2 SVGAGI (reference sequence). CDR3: CASTNPTGGTDTQYF. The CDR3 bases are TGTGCCAGCACCAACCCGACGGGAGGCACAGATACGCAGTATTTT.

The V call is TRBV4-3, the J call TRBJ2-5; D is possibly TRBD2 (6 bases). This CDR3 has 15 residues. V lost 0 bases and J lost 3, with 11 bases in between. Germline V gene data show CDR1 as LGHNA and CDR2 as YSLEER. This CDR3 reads CASSQELAGEETQYF. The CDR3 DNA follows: TGCGCCAGCAGCCAAGAACTAGCCGGAGAAGAGACCCAGTACTTC.

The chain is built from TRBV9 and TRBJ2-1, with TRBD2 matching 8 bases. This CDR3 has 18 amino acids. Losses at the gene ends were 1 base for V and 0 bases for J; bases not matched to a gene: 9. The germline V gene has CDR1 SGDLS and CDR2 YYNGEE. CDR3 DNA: TGTGCCAGCAGCGTAACCGCGGGAGGCTCAAGCTCCTACAATGAGCAGTTCTTC. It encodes CASSVTAGGSSSYNEQFF.

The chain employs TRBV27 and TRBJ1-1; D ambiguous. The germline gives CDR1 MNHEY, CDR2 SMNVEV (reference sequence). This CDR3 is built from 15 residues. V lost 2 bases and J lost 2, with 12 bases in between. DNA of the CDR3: TGTGCCAGCAGTTTAGCGGCGGGGAGAAACACTGAAGCTTTCTTT. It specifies CASSLAAGRNTEAFF.

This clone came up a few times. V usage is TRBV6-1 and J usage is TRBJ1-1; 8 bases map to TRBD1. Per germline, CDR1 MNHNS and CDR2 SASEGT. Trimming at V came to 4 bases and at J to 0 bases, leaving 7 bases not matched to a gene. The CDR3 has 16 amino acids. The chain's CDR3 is CASSGTGGYMNTEAFF. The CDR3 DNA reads TGTGCCAGCAGTGGTACAGGGGGATACATGAACACTGAAGCTTTCTTT.